The 17 T cell receptor beta chains listed next were all sequenced from one sample in a study of blood T cell repertoires in COVID-19. Assay used: immunoSEQ multiplex PCR; TCRdb lists only in-frame clones, some missing. The sample contains some 270,000 clones, approximately 88% of which appear only once. The sample consisted of PBMCs or T cells enriched from blood (not recorded which). The receptors come from a woman aged 40 to 50 who had been exposed to COVID-19.

Concerning this clone: The sample has other DNA sequences that encode this CDR3 too. The chain links TRBV4-3 to TRBJ1-1; D is possibly TRBD1 (6 bases). The ends were cut back, 0 bases at V and 1 base at J, with 12 bases in the middle. CDR1 is LGHNA and CDR2 is YSLEER in the germline V gene. The CDR3 spans 16 residues. The CDR3 DNA reads as TGCGCCAGCAGCCAAGATCGCACAGGGTGGAACACTGAAGCTTTCTTT. This sequence encodes CASSQDRTGWNTEAFF.

The chain uses TRBV20-1 and TRBJ2-5, with 11 bases fitting TRBD2. V lost 3 bases to trimming and J lost 4 bases; unmatched junction nucleotides: 7. The CDR3 totals 15 residues. Germline assignment: CDR1 DFQATT and CDR2 SNEGSKA (reference sequence). CDR3 amino acids: CSASLSSGGGETQYF. CDR3 DNA: TGCAGTGCTAGTCTGAGTAGCGGGGGGGGAGAGACCCAGTACTTC.

This sequence joins TRBV15 and TRBJ1-1; 7 bases map to TRBD1. With 2 bases clipped from V and 3 bases from J, the junction kept 6 bases outside the gene matches. This CDR3 is 15 amino acids long. Germline assignment: CDR1 LNHNV and CDR2 YYDKDF (reference sequence). CDR3 protein: CATSRLQGSDTEAFF. The CDR3 DNA reads TGTGCCACCAGCAGATTACAGGGGTCAGACACTGAAGCTTTCTTT. Using reference TRBV15 and TRBJ1-1 for the parts outside the CDR3, the full variable domain is DAMVIQNPRYQVTQFGKPVTLSCSQTLNHNVMYWYQQKSSQAPKLLFHYYDKDFNNEADTPDNFQSRRPNTSFCFLDIRSPGLGDTAMYLCATSRLQGSDTEAFFGQGTRLTVV.

The chain carries TRBV4-2 and TRBJ1-1; 7 nucleotides agree with TRBD1. V dropped 4 bases and J dropped 3; count of bases not matched to a gene: 11. CDR3 length equals 16 residues. Germline lookup yields CDR1 LGHNA and CDR2 YNFKEQ. CDR3 nucleotides: TGTGCCAGCAGCCGAGGGGGCAGCAGCATCCACACTGAAGCTTTCTTT. This sequence encodes CASSRGGSSIHTEAFF.

This chain uses TRBV27 with TRBJ1-1, with 7 positions matching TRBD1. This CDR3 is 14 amino acids long. The V segment lost 5 bases and the J segment 5 bases; nucleotides outside the gene matches: 8. Germline V CDR1 and CDR2: MNHEY, SMNVEV (reference sequence). The CDR3 spells CASSVTGWGTEAFF. The CDR3 coding sequence is TGTGCCAGCAGTGTGACAGGGTGGGGGACTGAAGCTTTCTTT.

This clone was detected once. V usage is TRBV5-5 and J usage is TRBJ1-5, with 8 bases matching TRBD1. CDR1 is SGHKS and CDR2 is YYEKEE in the germline V gene (reference sequence). The CDR3 length is 16 residues. The V gene end was trimmed by 4 bases and the J gene end by 2 bases; junction bases not matched to a gene: 8. CDR3 bases: TGTGCCAGCAGCGAGGGGACGGACAGGGGCAATCAGCCCCAGCATTTT. Translation: CASSEGTDRGNQPQHF.

This CDR3 reads CASSSPAGLLNQPQHF. The CDR3 bases are TGTGCCAGCAGTTCCCCCGCGGGACTACTGAATCAGCCCCAGCATTTT. This chain connects TRBV28 to TRBJ1-5, with D possibly TRBD1 on 5 matching bases. The CDR3 loop spans 16 amino acids. Between the trimmed V and J ends, which lost 4 bases and 4 bases, there was a span of 17 bases. Germline V gene data show CDR1 as MDHEN and CDR2 as SYDVKM.

The chain links TRBV19 to TRBJ1-6; D ambiguous. Trimming left V 0 bases short and J 7 bases short, with 7 bases between. CDR1 LNHDA and CDR2 SQIVND come from the germline V gene (reference sequence). This CDR3 has 14 amino acids. CDR3 sequence (DNA): TGTGCCAGTAGTATAGATGGGCAGAATTCACCCCTCCACTTT. It specifies CASSIDGQNSPLHF.

The chain employs TRBV3-1 (or the pseudogene TRBV3-2) and TRBJ1-5; D remains ambiguous. This CDR3 is built from 18 residues. V gave up 0 bases and J gave up 3 bases, with 18 bases separating them. Germline loops: CDR1 LGHDT, CDR2 YNNKEL (reference sequence). CDR3 coding DNA: TGTGCCAGCAGCCAAGATACTATCCGGCAGATAGTCAATCAGCCCCAGCATTTT. Its translation is CASSQDTIRQIVNQPQHF.

The CDR3 bases are TGTGCCAGCAGTGAAGCGGGAGGGGTTGATACGCAGTATTTT. Protein sequence: CASSEAGGVDTQYF. The gene calls are TRBV6-4 and TRBJ2-3; TRBD2 matches at 10 bases. Germline-derived CDR1 and CDR2 are MRHNA and SNTAGT. J lost 6 bases, V lost 3 bases, and 3 bases had no gene match. The CDR3 consists of 14 residues.

J is TRBJ2-1 and V is TRBV5-5; possible D gene TRBD1, 5 bases. The CDR3 sequence is 16 residues long. In germline, CDR1 is SGHKS, CDR2 YYEKEE (reference sequence). Trimming stripped 6 bases from V and 4 bases from J, with 20 bases between. CDR3 in amino acids: CASTFRPGRAYNEQFF. The CDR3 DNA sequence: TGTGCCAGCACCTTCCGCCCGGGCAGGGCGTACAATGAGCAGTTCTTC.

This clone was found a few times. The chain is built from TRBV7-9 and TRBJ2-5, with D perhaps matching TRBD1 (6 bases). CDR1 and CDR2 (germline): SEHNR, FQNEAQ (reference sequence). This CDR3 comprises 13 residues. The germline V and J ends were trimmed by 4 bases and 5 bases, with 11 bases remaining between them. The CDR3 DNA is TGTGCCAGCAGCTCCAGGGGCCCCGAGACCCAGTACTTC. Amino acid sequence: CASSSRGPETQYF.

CDR3 sequence: CASSQLLPGLGWDEQFF. In nucleotides, the CDR3 is TGCGCCAGCAGCCAGCTTTTGCCGGGACTGGGTTGGGATGAGCAGTTCTTC. The V and J genes are TRBV4-3 and TRBJ2-1, with D tentatively TRBD2 (6 bases). The CDR3 sequence is 17 residues long. Between the trimmed V and J ends, which lost 3 bases and 8 bases, there was a span of 23 bases. Germline CDR1 LGHNA, CDR2 YSLEER.

The rearrangement uses TRBV7-6 and TRBJ2-1; TRBD2 aligns across 9 bases. CDR3 length: 17 residues. With V trimmed by 0 bases and J by 8 bases, 11 bases remained unmatched. Germline values: CDR1 SGHVS, CDR2 FNYEAQ. The chain's CDR3 is CASSLAVLAGWADEQFF. As DNA, the CDR3 is TGTGCCAGCAGCTTAGCCGTACTAGCGGGTTGGGCCGATGAGCAGTTCTTC.

This sequence joins TRBV11-2 and TRBJ1-2; the D is unclear. Trimming removed 1 base at V and 4 bases at J, with 10 bases between. This CDR3 is built from 14 residues. Germline V gives CDR1 SGHAT, CDR2 FQNNGV. CDR3 residues: CASSLAGGIYGYTF. CDR3 coding DNA: TGTGCCAGCAGCTTAGCCGGCGGGATCTATGGCTACACCTTC.

This chain joins TRBV18 and TRBJ2-3; TRBD2 is a possible D gene (6 bases). Trimming stripped 0 bases from V and 1 base from J, with 11 bases between. Per the germline V gene, CDR1 is KGHSH and CDR2 is LQKENI. CDR3 length: 16 amino acids. The DNA of the CDR3 is TGTGCCAGCTCACCACCGAGGGGAGGAGGCACAGATACGCAGTATTTT. Translating gives CASSPPRGGGTDTQYF.

This clone was counted a few times. The rearrangement links TRBV6-6 to TRBJ1-3; 7 nucleotides agree with TRBD1. With V trimmed by 6 bases and J by 0 bases, 11 bases remained unmatched. This CDR3 has 17 amino acids. Looked up from germline, CDR1 is MNHNY and CDR2 is SVGAGI (reference sequence). The CDR3 DNA is TGTGCCAGCAGGCGAGGACAGGACTACTCCTCTGGAAACACCATATATTTT. This gives the protein CASRRGQDYSSGNTIYF.